This T cell receptor beta chain comes out of a study of blood T cell repertoires in COVID-19. The germline V and J ends were trimmed by 4 bases and 3 bases, with 19 bases remaining between them. CDR3 length: 16 amino acids. Looked up from germline, CDR1 is SGHDT and CDR2 is YYEEEE. Data came from immunoSEQ multiplex PCR; TCRdb stores just in-frame clones and leaves some out. The table shows 97,000 or so clones, with about 90% occurring only once. The V gene is TRBV5-6, the J gene TRBJ1-2, with a possible D match to TRBD1 (6 bases). This TCR came from a man younger than 35 with acute or convalescent COVID-19. Sequencing input: peripheral blood. CDR3 nucleotide sequence: TGTGCCAGCAGCGGGGCGGACAGCTCACACTACTATGGCTACACCTTC. It yields the protein CASSGADSSHYYGYTF.